These 26 T cell receptor beta chains were sequenced from one sample in a study of T cell responses to AZD1222 COVID-19 vaccine. Using immunoSEQ multiplex PCR, the repertoire was profiled, and TCRdb retains in-frame clones only, with some absent. The data hold 70,000 to 80,000 clones, with 75% to 90% observed a single time. The sequenced sample was peripheral blood, obtained on day 0 of AZD1222 vaccination. The receptor set was obtained from an adult in good health.

This clone has more than one count but fewer than ten. The chain couples TRBV5-4 to TRBJ1-4; TRBD1 is a possible D gene (5 bases). This CDR3 contains 13 residues. Trimming removed 0 bases at V and 8 bases at J, with 8 bases between. Per the germline V gene, CDR1 is SGHNT and CDR2 is YYREEE (reference sequence). The CDR3 sequence is CASSLARAEKLFF. CDR3 sequence (DNA): TGTGCCAGCAGCTTGGCCAGGGCGGAAAAACTGTTTTTT.

A single count supports this clone. The chain recombines TRBV20-1 with TRBJ1-6; D gene ambiguous. With 4 bases removed from V and 18 bases from J, the gap between germline ends came to 16 bases. The CDR3 has 11 residues. CDR1 DFQATT and CDR2 SNEGSKA come from the germline V gene (reference sequence). CDR3 residues: CSAKGQDRHHF. The CDR3 nucleotides read TGCAGTGCTAAGGGTCAGGATCGGCACCACTTT.

This chain connects TRBV29-1 to TRBJ2-7, with 8 bases that match TRBD1. The CDR3 totals 13 residues. The V and J ends lost 5 bases and 5 bases, in that order; junction bases with no gene match: 8. Germline V lookup: CDR1 SQVTM, CDR2 ANQGSEA. This CDR3 reads CSVRTDRADEQYF. Written as DNA, the CDR3 is TGCAGCGTTAGGACGGACAGGGCCGACGAGCAGTACTTC.

The gene calls are TRBV19 and TRBJ1-6; no definite D call. V lost 5 bases and J 0 bases, leaving 8 bases between the germline ends. Germline V gene data show CDR1 as LNHDA and CDR2 as SQIVND (reference sequence). The CDR3 is made up of 15 amino acids. The DNA for the CDR3 is TGTGCCAGTAGTTCCCGGAGCTCCTATAATTCACCCCTCCACTTT. This sequence encodes CASSSRSSYNSPLHF.

The chain employs TRBV5-8 and TRBJ1-4, with D possibly matching TRBD1 (5 bases). Germline CDR1 reads SGHTS; CDR2 reads YDEGEE. Deletions cut 4 bases from V and 3 bases from J, with 16 bases between. The CDR3 length is 16 residues. DNA for the CDR3: TGTGCCAGCAGCCCTATTAGGGGACTTCCTAATGAAAAACTGTTTTTT. As protein: CASSPIRGLPNEKLFF.

The chain couples TRBV28 to TRBJ1-5; D might be TRBD1 (6 bases). The CDR3 spans 15 residues. Trimming shortened V by 6 bases and J by 0 bases, and 12 bases separated the two germline ends. Germline CDR1 MDHEN, CDR2 SYDVKM. CDR3 loop: CASRTDSLSNQPQHF. As DNA, the CDR3 is TGTGCCAGCAGGACGGACAGCCTTAGCAATCAGCCCCAGCATTTT.

This rearrangement joins TRBV10-1 to TRBJ2-7; D not resolved. The CDR3 is made up of 13 amino acids. V lost 2 bases and J lost 6, with 11 bases in between. Germline lookup yields CDR1 WNHNN and CDR2 SYGVQD (reference sequence). Written as DNA, the CDR3 is TGCGCCAGCAGTGAGGATTCATTAGCCGAGCAGTACTTC. Amino acid sequence: CASSEDSLAEQYF.

The gene calls are TRBV3-1 (or the pseudogene TRBV3-2) and TRBJ1-1; 11 positions match TRBD1. The trim removed 4 bases at V and 4 bases at J, leaving 5 bases unmatched. The CDR3 extends over 15 amino acids. The germline V gene encodes CDR1 LGHDT and CDR2 YNNKEL (reference sequence). The CDR3 DNA reads TGTGCCAGCAGCCGAGATGGGACAGGGGGCACTGAAGCTTTCTTT. Amino acids: CASSRDGTGGTEAFF.

The rearrangement uses TRBV9 and TRBJ1-1; 7 bases match TRBD1. Germline-derived CDR1 and CDR2 are SGDLS and YYNGEE. The J segment lost 5 bases and the V segment lost 4 bases, leaving 8 bases of the junction unmatched. The CDR3 covers 14 residues. The CDR3 region is CASSPRAGGTEAFF. For the CDR3, the DNA is TGTGCCAGCAGCCCCAGGGCAGGGGGGACTGAAGCTTTCTTT.

V gene TRBV7-2 combines with J gene TRBJ1-2, with D perhaps matching TRBD1 (5 bases). The CDR3 runs to 13 residues. The V gene lost 4 bases and the J gene lost 7 bases, with 13 bases spanning the gap. Germline CDR1 and CDR2: SGHTA and FQGNSA. The CDR3 nucleotides read TGTGCCAGCAGCTCCCTGGGGAGGGGTGGCTACACCTTC. This codes for CASSSLGRGGYTF.

The genes are TRBV18 and TRBJ2-3; 10 bases agree with TRBD1. J was trimmed by 5 bases and V by 1 base; bases with no gene match: 6. CDR1 is KGHSH, CDR2 LQKENI, per germline. This CDR3 region has 16 residues. In DNA, the CDR3 is TGTGCCAGCTCACCACGGGACAGGGGCGCGGTAGATACGCAGTATTTT. It yields the protein CASSPRDRGAVDTQYF.

V and J are TRBV5-4 and TRBJ2-6; D remains unclear. Between the trimmed V and J ends, which lost 2 bases and 1 base, there was a span of 4 bases. The CDR3 runs 14 residues. The germline CDR1 and CDR2 sequences are SGHNT and YYREEE (reference sequence). As DNA, the CDR3 is TGTGCCAGCAGCTTCCCTTCTGGGGCCAACGTCCTGACTTTC. Protein sequence: CASSFPSGANVLTF.

The J gene is TRBJ1-6, the V gene TRBV7-2; the D gene is possibly TRBD1 (6 bases). CDR1 and CDR2 (germline): SGHTA, FQGNSA. The CDR3 is 18 amino acids. Deletions cut 3 bases from V and 1 base from J, with 16 bases between. Here the CDR3 reads CASSLGHLRQSYNSPLHF. The CDR3 nucleotides read TGTGCCAGCAGCTTGGGACACCTAAGGCAATCCTATAATTCACCCCTCCACTTT. The entire variable domain, with the rest obtained from reference TRBV7-2 and TRBJ1-6, is as follows: GAGVSQSPSNKVTEKGKDVELRCDPISGHTALYWYRQSLGQGLEFLIYFQGNSAPDKSGLPSDRFSAERTGGSVSTLTIQRTQQEDSAVYLCASSLGHLRQSYNSPLHFGNGTRLTVT.

The chain uses TRBV7-3 and TRBJ2-7; D possibly corresponds to TRBD1 (6 bases). The V and J ends lost 5 bases and 1 base respectively, with 12 bases between them. The CDR3 length is 14 residues. Germline values: CDR1 SGHTA, CDR2 FQGTGA. The DNA for the CDR3 is TGTGCCAGCAGCCCGACAGGTACGTCCTACGAGCAGTACTTC. Translating it yields CASSPTGTSYEQYF.

In the case of this clone: A junction boundary mismatches the germline segment, possibly from a read error. Here the CDR3 DNA reads TGTGCCAGCAGTGAAGATCTTAGCATAGATACGCAGTATTTT. Encoded protein: CASSEDLSIDTQYF. V gene TRBV2 combines with J gene TRBJ2-3; D is unclear. The CDR3 sequence is 14 residues long. Germline-derived CDR1 and CDR2 are SNHLY and FYNNEI.

This sequence joins TRBV7-8 and TRBJ2-5, with D possibly being TRBD2 (5 bases). The CDR3 runs to 13 residues. The V gene's germline CDR1 is SGHVS and CDR2 FQNEAQ. V was trimmed by 2 bases and J by 10 bases, leaving 14 bases between them. CDR3 residues: CASSLIALEDQYF. The CDR3 nucleotides read TGTGCCAGCAGCTTAATAGCTTTGGAGGACCAGTACTTC.

The rearrangement links TRBV15 to TRBJ1-5; 10 nucleotides line up with TRBD1. CDR1 and CDR2 from the germline V gene are LNHNV and YYDKDF (reference sequence). The CDR3 loop spans 15 amino acids. V lost 4 bases, J lost 5 bases, and 5 bases stayed unmatched. This CDR3 reads CATSIGTGDHQPQHF. The CDR3, as DNA: TGTGCCACCAGCATCGGGACAGGGGACCATCAGCCCCAGCATTTT. Filled out from reference TRBV15 and TRBJ1-5, the complete variable domain reads DAMVIQNPRYQVTQFGKPVTLSCSQTLNHNVMYWYQQKSSQAPKLLFHYYDKDFNNEADTPDNFQSRRPNTSFCFLDIRSPGLGDTAMYLCATSIGTGDHQPQHFGDGTRLSIL.

This sequence joins TRBV19 and TRBJ1-2; 8 positions agree with TRBD1. Germline CDR1 and CDR2: LNHDA and SQIVND (reference sequence). The CDR3 loop spans 12 amino acids. V lost 7 bases, J lost 7 bases, and 5 bases stayed unmatched. CDR3 loop: CASTDRGSGYTF. In nucleotides, the CDR3 is TGTGCCAGTACCGACAGGGGAAGTGGCTACACCTTC.

The chain combines TRBV7-9 with TRBJ2-1, with a weak D call TRBD1 (7 bases). V shed 5 bases and J shed 7 bases, with 27 bases lying between them. CDR1 is SEHNR and CDR2 is FQNEAQ in the germline V gene (reference sequence). The CDR3 sequence is 18 residues long. CDR3: CASSPLLSAGQFRNEQFF. CDR3 bases: TGTGCCAGCAGCCCCCTGCTATCTGCGGGACAGTTCAGAAATGAGCAGTTCTTC.

The chain couples TRBV7-2 to TRBJ2-1; D may correspond to TRBD1 or TRBD2 (5 bases each). V lost 6 bases to trimming and J lost 3 bases, with 9 bases between them. The CDR3 has 13 residues. CDR1 and CDR2 from the germline V gene are SGHTA and FQGNSA. CDR3 in amino acids: CASSFGGYNEQFF. The CDR3, as DNA: TGTGCCAGCAGTTTTGGGGGCTACAATGAGCAGTTCTTC.

This chain uses TRBV9 with TRBJ2-5; D may be TRBD1 (6 bases). V lost 3 bases, J lost 4 bases, and 13 bases lay in between. The CDR3 covers 14 residues. Germline V gene lookup returns CDR1 SGDLS and CDR2 YYNGEE. Here the CDR3 reads CASSGGPGGETQYF. The CDR3 nucleotides read TGTGCCAGCAGCGGGGGGCCAGGCGGAGAGACCCAGTACTTC.

In this sample, this clone turned up once. This chain joins TRBV24-1 and TRBJ2-1; 12 bases are shared with TRBD1. V gave up 3 bases and J gave up 9 bases; unmatched junction bases: 8. The germline V gene encodes CDR1 KGHDR and CDR2 SFDVKD. This CDR3 has 16 amino acids. The CDR3 DNA sequence: TGTGCCACCAGTGATACAGGGACAGGGGGCTTGAGTGAGCAGTTCTTC. This encodes CATSDTGTGGLSEQFF.

This clone appeared a single time. The chain joins TRBV28 to TRBJ2-3; tentative D call: TRBD1 (6 bases). Trimming took 5 bases from V and 1 from J, leaving 13 bases between them. The CDR3 consists of 15 residues. CDR1 and CDR2 from the germline V gene are MDHEN and SYDVKM. CDR3 in DNA: TGTGCCAGCAGTGAGGCAGGGGATGGCACAGATACGCAGTATTTT. This codes for CASSEAGDGTDTQYF.

This rearrangement joins TRBV3-1 (or the pseudogene TRBV3-2) to TRBJ2-5; the D is unclear. Germline lookup yields CDR1 LGHDT and CDR2 YNNKEL (reference sequence). The CDR3 runs 13 residues. V was clipped by 4 bases and J by 0 bases, with 6 bases between them. The DNA of the CDR3 is TGTGCCAGCAGCCGAGGTCACCAAGAGACCCAGTACTTC. Amino acid sequence: CASSRGHQETQYF.

A few counts support this clone. The chain links TRBV19 to TRBJ1-6; 7 bases line up with TRBD1. Germline CDR1 reads LNHDA; CDR2 reads SQIVND (reference sequence). Germline trimming cut 8 bases from V and 7 bases from J; bases unmatched to any gene: 5. The CDR3 length is 13 residues. The CDR3 DNA reads TGTGCCAGTGCTCCGGGACAGAATTCACCCCTCCACTTT. Protein sequence: CASAPGQNSPLHF.

The chain combines TRBV3-1 (or the pseudogene TRBV3-2) with TRBJ2-2, with 12 bases aligning to TRBD1. This CDR3 comprises 18 residues. V trimming: 4 bases; J trimming: 3 bases; junction bases outside the gene matches: 9. Looked up from germline, CDR1 is LGHDT and CDR2 is YNNKEL (reference sequence). The CDR3 loop is CASSLGTGGAMDTGELFF. CDR3 nucleotide sequence: TGTGCCAGCAGCCTCGGGACAGGGGGCGCTATGGACACCGGGGAGCTGTTTTTT.